One TCR beta chain is described in this entry. The assay was immunoSEQ multiplex PCR, and TCRdb's table has in-frame clones only and misses some. The repertoire has 40,000 or so clones, just over 90% of them found once; the top ten carry about 0.4%. The data stem from a study of T cell changes during pregnancy in multiple sclerosis. The trim removed 6 bases at V and 4 bases at J, leaving 1 base unmatched. Germline CDR1 SGHAT, CDR2 FQNNGV. The CDR3 loop spans 12 amino acids. Sample: CD4+ T cells from peripheral blood mononuclear cells, taken in the third trimester of pregnancy. The clonotype was recovered from a female donor in good health, enrolled as a control in a pregnancy study. The chain recombines TRBV11-2 with TRBJ2-7; 9 nucleotides match TRBD1. CDR3 sequence (DNA): TGTGCCAGCAGAGGACAGGGGTACGAGCAGTACTTC. Translating gives CASRGQGYEQYF.